This is a list of T cell receptor beta chains from one sample in a study of graft-versus-host responses after intestinal transplantation. TCRdb's copy holds only in-frame clones and misses some; the assay was immunoSEQ multiplex PCR. The profile covers approximately 130,000 clones, with approximately 92% appearing a single time and over 0.15% taken by the ten largest. No antigen has been identified for these receptors. Material: unstimulated CD4+ T cells sorted from spleen or lymph node cells, obtained before intestinal transplant. These receptors all stem from a human donor who received an intestinal transplant. Both conserved end residues are part of each CDR3. The D gene is left open where the match is weak. Where a row states a size, it is once, few, many or the class of an expanded clone; other rows omit it.

V gene	clone size	D gene	J gene	CDR3 DNA	CDR3 protein
TRBV7-9	few	NA	TRBJ2-2	TGTGCCAGCAGCTTATACCGGGCCATACCCACCGGGGAGCTGTTTTTT	CASSLYRAIPTGELFF
TRBV5-8	NA	TRBD1	TRBJ1-6	TGTGCCAGCAGCCTTTACCCTGGACAGGGCTATAATTCACCCCTCCACTTT	CASSLYPGQGYNSPLHF
TRBV28	NA	NA	TRBJ2-5	TGTGCCAGCAGTTTCAGTACAGAGACCCAGTACTTC	CASSFSTETQYF
TRBV7-9	NA	TRBD1	TRBJ2-5	TGTGCCAGCAGCCCCGGGGACAGGGAAGGAGAGACCCAGTACTTC	CASSPGDREGETQYF
TRBV5-1	NA	NA	TRBJ1-1	TGCGCCAGCAGCGTGGACGGCAATCGCATCACTGAAGCTTTCTTT	CASSVDGNRITEAFF
TRBV5-4	NA	NA	TRBJ2-4	TGTGCCAGCAGCTTTTTAGCGGAAACAAACATTCAGTACTTC	CASSFLAETNIQYF
TRBV5-1	NA	NA	TRBJ1-1	TGCGCCAGCAGCTTGGTTCCAGGGAGCGCGATGAACACTGAAGCTTTCTTT	CASSLVPGSAMNTEAFF
TRBV5-1	NA	TRBD1	TRBJ1-2	TGCGCCAGCAGCCCGACAGGGCCTTCAGACCCTAACTATGGCTACACCTTC	CASSPTGPSDPNYGYTF
TRBV5-6	NA	NA	TRBJ2-5	TGTGCCAGCAGCCAAAGCAGGGTTTCGGGGACATACGACGAGACCCAGTACTTC	CASSQSRVSGTYDETQYF
TRBV5-6	NA	NA	TRBJ1-2	TGTGCCAGCAGCTTGGGGATCACGAACTATGGCTACACCTTC	CASSLGITNYGYTF
TRBV5-1	NA	TRBD2	TRBJ2-5	TGCGCCAGCACCGACTATAGCGGGGAAGAGACCCAGTACTTC	CASTDYSGEETQYF
TRBV6-1	NA	NA	TRBJ2-7	TGTGCCAGCAGTGAGGGAGACAGTATACGCTACGAGCAGTACTTC	CASSEGDSIRYEQYF
TRBV11-2	NA	TRBD2	TRBJ2-7	TGTGCCAGCAGCTGGACTAGCGGGGGGGCCCGGTACTTC	CASSWTSGGARYF
TRBV5-1	NA	NA	TRBJ2-6	TGCGCCAGCAGCTTGACGGGTCTGTCTGGGGCCAACGTCCTGACTTTC	CASSLTGLSGANVLTF
TRBV4-1	NA	NA	TRBJ1-5	TGCGCCAGCAGCCAAGATCGGGGAGAGGGACGAGTGCCCCAGCATTTT	CASSQDRGEGRVPQHF
TRBV9	NA	TRBD1	TRBJ1-4	TGTGCCACGGACAGGGCTAGGGCAACTAATGAAAAACTGTTTTTT	CATDRARATNEKLFF
TRBV5-1	once	NA	TRBJ1-1	TGCGCCAGCTCAACGGGGGCTTTGGGCACTGAAGCTTTCTTT	CASSTGALGTEAFF
TRBV30	NA	NA	TRBJ1-5	TGTGCCTGGAGTGGGGGCAGGGGTTACCATAGCAATCAGCCCCAGCATTTT	CAWSGGRGYHSNQPQHF
TRBV11-3	NA	NA	TRBJ1-1	TGTGCCAGCAGCTTGCGGGAAAACACTGAAGCTTTCTTT	CASSLRENTEAFF
TRBV5-1	NA	NA	TRBJ1-6	TGCGCCAGCAGCCAGGACTCCCGAGGAGAATTCCTCCACTTT	CASSQDSRGEFLHF
TRBV10-3	NA	NA	TRBJ2-3	TGTGCCGCGTTCCGGGGTGGTAGCACAGATACGCAGTATTTT	CAAFRGGSTDTQYF
TRBV30	NA	NA	TRBJ1-6	TGTGCCTGGAGTGTAGGAGGGGCGGGGAATTCACCCCTCCACTTT	CAWSVGGAGNSPLHF
TRBV6-6	NA	NA	TRBJ1-6	TGTGCCAGCAGTCAACAGGGTAGACCCCTCCACTTT	CASSQQGRPLHF
TRBV6-5	NA	NA	TRBJ1-2	TGTGCCAGCAGTTACGATACACTTGGCAAATTCTATGGCTACACCTTC	CASSYDTLGKFYGYTF
TRBV15	NA	NA	TRBJ1-2	TGTGCCACCAGCAGCGAGAGTTATGGCTACACCTTC	CATSSESYGYTF
TRBV5-6	NA	NA	TRBJ1-5	TGTGCCAGCAGCTCCTCGTCCGGGCGCAATCAGCCCCAGCATTTT	CASSSSSGRNQPQHF
TRBV5-1	NA	NA	TRBJ2-5	TGCGCCAGCAGGGAGACATCTCGTGAGACCCAGTACTTC	CASRETSRETQYF
TRBV30	NA	TRBD1	TRBJ1-2	TGTGCCTGGAGTGGAACAGGGGCCACCGTGGGGAACTATGGCTACACCTTC	CAWSGTGATVGNYGYTF
TRBV5-6	NA	NA	TRBJ2-3	TGTGCCAGCAGCCCCGTATCTATCCGCCAATACACAGATACGCAGTATTTT	CASSPVSIRQYTDTQYF
TRBV15	NA	TRBD2	TRBJ2-3	TGTGCCACCAGCGACAGGGAACTAGCGGGCGCGGATACGCAGTATTTT	CATSDRELAGADTQYF
TRBV4-2	NA	NA	TRBJ1-1	TGTGCCAGCAGCCAACCGGGGAGGACTGAAGCTTTCTTT	CASSQPGRTEAFF
TRBV2	NA	NA	TRBJ1-5	TGTGCCAGCAGTGGGGGGACCGCCCGGCAGCCCCAGCATTTT	CASSGGTARQPQHF
TRBV6-6	NA	NA	TRBJ2-7	TGTGCCAGCACGGCGCCCTTTACATACGAGCAGTACTTC	CASTAPFTYEQYF
TRBV5-4	NA	TRBD1	TRBJ2-1	TGTGCCAGCAGCCTACGACAGGGCTCCTACAATGAGCAGTTCTTC	CASSLRQGSYNEQFF
TRBV11-2	NA	NA	TRBJ1-4	TGTGCCAGCAGCTCCCTCGGGGGAGGCGGAAAGCTGTTTTTT	CASSSLGGGGKLFF
TRBV7-8	NA	TRBD1	TRBJ1-2	TGTGCCAGCAGCCTTCGACAGGGGGCGGGAGGCTACACCTTC	CASSLRQGAGGYTF
TRBV2	NA	TRBD1	TRBJ2-7	TGTGCCAGCGGTGGACAGGGGCCCTACGAGCAGTACTTC	CASGGQGPYEQYF
TRBV7-3	NA	NA	TRBJ2-3	TGTGCCAGCAGCTTTAGGGGATCAGATACGCAGTATTTT	CASSFRGSDTQYF
TRBV2	NA	TRBD2	TRBJ2-1	TGTGCCAGCAGTGAAGCCGCACAGCGGGGGTGGGAGCAGTTCTTC	CASSEAAQRGWEQFF
TRBV27	NA	NA	TRBJ1-1	TGTGCCAGCAGTTTAAATCGGAACACTGAAGCTTTCTTT	CASSLNRNTEAFF
TRBV6-1	NA	NA	TRBJ2-1	TGTGCCAGCAGTTTGACCGGGCTCCTCAATGAGCAGTTCTTC	CASSLTGLLNEQFF
TRBV18	NA	NA	TRBJ2-1	TGTGCCAGCTCACCGCTCGGGCATGAGCAGTTCTTC	CASSPLGHEQFF
TRBV10-1	few	NA	TRBJ1-1	TGCGCCAGCAGTATATCGACAGGGAACACTGAAGCTTTCTTT	CASSISTGNTEAFF
TRBV19	NA	NA	TRBJ1-2	TGTGCCAGTAGTCTTGGCTCACAGTCCCCCTGGGTTGGCTACACCTTC	CASSLGSQSPWVGYTF
TRBV5-4	NA	NA	TRBJ2-5	TGTGCCAGCAGCGGGGGGGCGGGTACACAAGAGACCCAGTACTTC	CASSGGAGTQETQYF
TRBV7-3	NA	NA	TRBJ1-1	TGTGCCAGCAGCTTAAGGGGTGAGGGTGAAGCTTTCTTT	CASSLRGEGEAFF
TRBV10-3	NA	TRBD2	TRBJ2-5	TGTGCCATCAGCCCTAGCGGGGGGACCCAAGAGACCCAGTACTTC	CAISPSGGTQETQYF
TRBV5-6	NA	NA	TRBJ1-3	TGTGCCAGCAGCTTAGGCATCTCTGGAAACACCATATATTTT	CASSLGISGNTIYF
TRBV29-1	NA	NA	TRBJ1-1	TGCAGCACCAGGGGTTATGGCACTGAAGCTTTCTTT	CSTRGYGTEAFF
TRBV30	NA	NA	TRBJ2-5	TGTGCCTGGAGTAACTCTAACCAAGAGACCCAGTACTTC	CAWSNSNQETQYF
TRBV5-4	NA	NA	TRBJ1-2	TGTGCCAGCATCATGAACTATGGCTACACCTTC	CASIMNYGYTF
TRBV5-1	once	TRBD2	TRBJ2-1	TGCGCCAGCGCGAGTCAGCCTAGCGGGAGGGGGAATGAGCAGTTCTTC	CASASQPSGRGNEQFF
TRBV7-9	NA	NA	TRBJ1-4	TGTGCCAGCAGCTTCATCCGCCCCAGGGGACCAACTAATGAAAAACTGTTTTTT	CASSFIRPRGPTNEKLFF
TRBV6-7	NA	NA	TRBJ2-7	TGTGCCAGCCACCGGGGCGGGCCATACACCTACGAGCAGTACTTC	CASHRGGPYTYEQYF
TRBV6-5	NA	NA	TRBJ1-4	TGTGCCAGTAATGAAAAACTGTTTTTT	CASNEKLFF
TRBV10-3	NA	TRBD1	TRBJ1-2	TGTGCCATCAGCGGGGACAGTCACTATGGCTACACCTTC	CAISGDSHYGYTF